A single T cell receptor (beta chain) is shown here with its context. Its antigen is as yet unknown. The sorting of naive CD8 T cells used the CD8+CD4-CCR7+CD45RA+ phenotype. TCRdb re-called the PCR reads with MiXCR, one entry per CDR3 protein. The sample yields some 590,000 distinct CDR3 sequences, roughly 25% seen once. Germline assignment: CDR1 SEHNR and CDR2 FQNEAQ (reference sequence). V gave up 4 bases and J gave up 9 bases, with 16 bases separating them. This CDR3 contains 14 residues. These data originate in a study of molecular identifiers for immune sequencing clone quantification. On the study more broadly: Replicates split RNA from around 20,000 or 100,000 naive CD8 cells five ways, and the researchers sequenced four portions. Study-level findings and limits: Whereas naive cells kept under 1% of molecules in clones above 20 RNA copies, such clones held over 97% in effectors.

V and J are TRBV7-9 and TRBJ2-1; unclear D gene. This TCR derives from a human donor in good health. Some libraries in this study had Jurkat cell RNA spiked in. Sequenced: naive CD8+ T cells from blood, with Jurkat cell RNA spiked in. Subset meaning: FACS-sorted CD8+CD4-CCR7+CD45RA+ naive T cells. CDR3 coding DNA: TGTGCCAGCAGCTCGCCCATAGTATCTGGTGAGCAGTTCTTC. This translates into CASSSPIVSGEQFF.